These 27 T cell receptor beta chains were all obtained from the same sample, sequenced in a study of CD8 T cells in Susac syndrome. RNA was extracted with the RNeasy kit, and a quantity of about 0.45 to 1 ug was reverse transcribed using random hexamers. TCRdb re-called the immunoSEQ multiplex PCR reads with MiXCR, one entry per CDR3 protein. Of more than 95,000 distinct CDR3 sequences in the sample, more than 80% were seen once. The material sequenced was CD8+ T cells from PBMCs. All receptors derive from a human donor with multiple sclerosis.

The chain has TRBV12-3 or TRBV12-4 and TRBJ1-4; tentatively, D is TRBD1 (5 bases). CDR3 length: 15 residues. The ends were cut back, 3 bases at V and 2 bases at J, with 10 bases in the middle. CDR3 bases: TGTGCCAGCAGTTTTAATTGGGGGACTAATGAAAAACTGTTTTTT. Translation: CASSFNWGTNEKLFF.

The chain carries TRBV6-1 and TRBJ2-3; the D gene is possibly TRBD1 (5 bases). Germline V gene data show CDR1 as MNHNS and CDR2 as SASEGT. The CDR3 consists of 15 residues. Deletions cut 2 bases from V and 2 bases from J, with 11 bases between. The CDR3 bases are TGTGCCAGCAGTGAATCGCAGGGATCCACAGATACGCAGTATTTT. It codes for CASSESQGSTDTQYF.

The rearrangement uses TRBV30 and TRBJ2-7; TRBD1 agrees at 7 bases. Germline V gene data show CDR1 as GTSNPN and CDR2 as SVGIG (reference sequence). The CDR3 runs to 13 residues. Unmatched junction bases numbered 5, after V lost 1 base and J lost 5 bases. The CDR3 sequence is CAWSGGQGDEQYV. DNA for the CDR3: TGTGCCTGGAGTGGTGGCCAGGGGGACGAGCAGTACGTC.

The chain's CDR3 is CASSQGQGAGETQYF. In DNA form, the CDR3 reads TGCGCCAGCAGCCAAGGACAGGGGGCCGGAGAGACCCAGTACTTC. The rearrangement links TRBV4-1 to TRBJ2-5, with TRBD1 matching 10 bases. CDR1 and CDR2 (germline): MGHRA, YSYEKL. This CDR3 is built from 15 residues. The V and J ends lost 1 base and 4 bases, in that order; junction bases with no gene match: 3.

In DNA, the CDR3 is TGTGCCAGCAGCTTAGCTTTGCAGGCCAAAAACATTCAGTACTTC. It specifies CASSLALQAKNIQYF. V gene TRBV7-9 combines with J gene TRBJ2-4; D remains ambiguous. The CDR3 covers 15 residues. V lost 0 bases and J lost 1, with 7 bases in between. Looked up from germline, CDR1 is SEHNR and CDR2 is FQNEAQ (reference sequence). Drawing the rest from reference TRBV7-9 and TRBJ2-4, the complete variable domain is DTGVSQNPRHKITKRGQNVTFRCDPISEHNRLYWYRQTLGQGPEFLTYFQNEAQLEKSRLLSDRFSAERPKGSFSTLEIQRTEQGDSAMYLCASSLALQAKNIQYFGAGTRLSVL.

This rearrangement joins TRBV3-1 to TRBJ1-6; D not certain. V lost 4 bases and J lost 7, with 14 bases in between. Per germline, CDR1 LGHDT and CDR2 YNNKEL (reference sequence). The CDR3 has 15 residues. CDR3 sequence: CASSPRGSKNSPLHF. CDR3 DNA sequence: TGTGCCAGCAGCCCCCGTGGCAGTAAAAATTCACCCCTCCACTTT.

This chain's CDR3 is CASSSLAGEGFRQFF. The CDR3 nucleotides read TGCGCCAGCAGCTCCCTGGCCGGAGAGGGATTTAGGCAGTTCTTC. The V gene is TRBV5-1, the J gene TRBJ2-1; D is possibly TRBD2 (5 bases). The germline CDR1 and CDR2 sequences are SGHRS and YFSETQ. The CDR3 runs to 15 residues. V was shortened by 3 bases and J by 12 bases, with 22 bases between the two germline ends.

The V gene is TRBV5-1, the J gene TRBJ1-1; 8 nucleotides match TRBD1. Germline V CDR1 and CDR2: SGHRS, YFSETQ. With 4 bases clipped from V and 2 bases from J, the junction kept 7 bases outside the gene matches. The CDR3 length is 15 residues. CDR3 residues: CASSLRTGRNTEAFF. Here the CDR3 DNA reads TGCGCCAGCAGCCTTCGGACAGGGCGCAACACTGAAGCTTTCTTT.

V gene TRBV3-1 combines with J gene TRBJ1-1, with unresolved D. The germline CDR1 and CDR2 sequences are LGHDT and YNNKEL (reference sequence). V was shortened by 6 bases and J by 6 bases, with 11 bases between the two germline ends. The CDR3 spans 12 residues. The CDR3 bases are TGTGCCAGCAGAGGAGTGAGCCCTGAAGCTTTCTTT. This translates into CASRGVSPEAFF.

V gene TRBV7-9 combines with J gene TRBJ2-5; 7 positions agree with TRBD1. The CDR3 sequence is 13 residues long. The germline CDR1 and CDR2 sequences are SEHNR and FQNEAQ (reference sequence). Trimming at V came to 5 bases and at J to 5 bases, leaving 5 bases not matched to a gene. The CDR3 region has the DNA TGTGCCAGCAGCCGAGGGACAGAGGAGACCCAGTACTTC. It codes for CASSRGTEETQYF.

V usage is TRBV9 and J usage is TRBJ2-6; possible D gene TRBD2, 6 bases. Per the germline V gene, CDR1 is SGDLS and CDR2 is YYNGEE. This CDR3 spans 17 amino acids. Trimming took 0 bases from V and 1 from J, leaving 11 bases between them. CDR3 nucleotides: TGTGCCAGCAGCGTAGCCCTGGGGGGTTCTGGGGCCAACGTCCTGACTTTC. Amino acid sequence: CASSVALGGSGANVLTF.

CDR3: CAIRRDMQETQYF. DNA of the CDR3: TGTGCCATCAGAAGGGACATGCAAGAGACCCAGTACTTC. J is TRBJ2-5 and V is TRBV10-3, with D tentatively TRBD1 (6 bases). CDR1 and CDR2 from the germline V gene are ENHRY and SYGVKD. This CDR3 contains 13 residues. V lost 6 bases and J lost 2, with 10 bases in between.

The J gene is TRBJ2-3, the V gene TRBV28; D ambiguous. CDR1 is MDHEN and CDR2 is SYDVKM in the germline V gene. The CDR3 length is 16 residues. Trimming left V 2 bases short and J 0 bases short, with 12 bases between. The DNA for the CDR3 is TGTGCCAGCAGTTTAGTAGGCAGAACTAGCACAGATACGCAGTATTTT. It specifies CASSLVGRTSTDTQYF.

The chain employs TRBV2 and TRBJ2-5; D unclear. This CDR3 has 13 amino acids. From germline, CDR1 is SNHLY and CDR2 FYNNEI. Between the trimmed V and J ends, which lost 3 bases and 2 bases, there was a span of 7 bases. The CDR3 loop is CASSERRQETQYF. CDR3 coding DNA: TGTGCCAGCAGTGAGCGGCGACAAGAGACCCAGTACTTC.

The rearrangement joins TRBV7-9 to TRBJ2-7; a weak D match, TRBD1 (6 bases). The length of the CDR3 is 15 residues. Germline CDR1 SEHNR, CDR2 FQNEAQ (reference sequence). The V and J ends lost 1 base and 2 bases respectively, with 12 bases between them. The CDR3 nucleotides are TGTGCCAGCAGCTTAGGCCCGGGACACCCCTACGAGCAGTACTTC. This sequence encodes CASSLGPGHPYEQYF.

The chain has TRBV27 and TRBJ1-2; D is undetermined. Germline V gene sequence: CDR1 MNHEY, CDR2 SMNVEV (reference sequence). The CDR3 extends over 15 amino acids. With 2 bases removed from V and 6 bases from J, the gap between germline ends came to 16 bases. As DNA, the CDR3 is TGTGCCAGCAGTTTACGGGCGTACGGGGTCCATGGCTACACCTTC. Its protein is CASSLRAYGVHGYTF.

This clonotype occurred a few times. The V gene is TRBV29-1, the J gene TRBJ2-7; the D gene could be TRBD1 or TRBD2 (5 bases each). The V end lost 4 bases, the J end lost 2 bases, and 12 bases lay between the germline ends. This CDR3 region has 13 residues. Germline lookup yields CDR1 SQVTM and CDR2 ANQGSEA. CDR3 loop: CSVVGRSPYEQYF. DNA for the CDR3: TGCAGCGTTGTGGGACGGAGCCCCTACGAGCAGTACTTC.

This chain joins TRBV30 and TRBJ1-2; a possible D gene is TRBD1 (5 bases). Looked up from germline, CDR1 is GTSNPN and CDR2 is SVGIG (reference sequence). Trimming left V 0 bases short and J 4 bases short, with 9 bases between. The CDR3 extends over 13 amino acids. In DNA form, the CDR3 reads TGTGCCTGGAGTGTAGGGGTTGGCTATGGCTACACCTTC. The encoded protein is CAWSVGVGYGYTF. Full variable domain (remainder filled in from reference TRBV30 and TRBJ1-2): SQTIHQWPATLVQPVGSPLSLECTVEGTSNPNLYWYRQAAGRGLQLLFYSVGIGQISSEVPQNLSASRPQDRQFILSSKKLLLSDSGFYLCAWSVGVGYGYTFGSGTRLTVV.

V gene TRBV2 combines with J gene TRBJ2-5; 9 bases map to TRBD2. V dropped 4 bases and J dropped 5; count of bases not matched to a gene: 5. The germline V gene encodes CDR1 SNHLY and CDR2 FYNNEI. The CDR3 covers 14 residues. The CDR3: CASSVSGLAETQYF. Here the CDR3 DNA reads TGTGCCAGCAGTGTAAGTGGACTAGCGGAGACCCAGTACTTC. Combining the CDR3 with reference TRBV2 and TRBJ2-5 gives the whole variable domain EPEVTQTPSHQVTQMGQEVILRCVPISNHLYFYWYRQILGQKVEFLVSFYNNEISEKSEIFDDQFSVERPDGSNFTLKIRSTKLEDSAMYFCASSVSGLAETQYFGPGTRLLVL.

The chain uses TRBV12-5 and TRBJ2-1; no firm D call. Germline-derived CDR1 and CDR2 are LGHNT and FRNRAP. V shed 2 bases and J shed 7 bases, with 18 bases lying between them. The CDR3 loop spans 16 amino acids. CDR3 residues: CASGLNPQVVGNEQFF. DNA for the CDR3: TGTGCTAGTGGTTTGAACCCCCAGGTAGTGGGGAATGAGCAGTTCTTC.

The V call is TRBV6-1, the J call TRBJ2-5; D unclear. The V end was cut by 4 bases, the J end by 4 bases, with 13 bases between. The CDR3 contains 14 residues. Germline loops: CDR1 MNHNS, CDR2 SASEGT. CDR3 region: CASSGSGWRETQYF. CDR3 nucleotide sequence: TGTGCCAGCAGTGGATCCGGGTGGCGAGAGACCCAGTACTTC.

The chain is built from TRBV7-9 and TRBJ2-2; TRBD1 agrees at 7 bases. The germline V gene has CDR1 SEHNR and CDR2 FQNEAQ (reference sequence). V was pared by 2 bases and J by 1 base, with 1 base of the junction left unmatched. This CDR3 is 15 amino acids long. For the CDR3, the DNA is TGTGCCAGCAGCTTATGGGACAGGAACACCGGGGAGCTGTTTTTT. This codes for CASSLWDRNTGELFF. Full variable domain (outside the CDR3, taken from reference TRBV7-9 and TRBJ2-2): DTGVSQNPRHKITKRGQNVTFRCDPISEHNRLYWYRQTLGQGPEFLTYFQNEAQLEKSRLLSDRFSAERPKGSFSTLEIQRTEQGDSAMYLCASSLWDRNTGELFFGEGSRLTVL.

The V and J genes are TRBV5-6 and TRBJ1-3; TRBD1 matches at 7 bases. V dropped 4 bases and J dropped 6; count of bases not matched to a gene: 4. Germline V gene data show CDR1 as SGHDT and CDR2 as YYEEEE. This CDR3 contains 13 residues. The CDR3 loop reads CASSNDRENTIYF. The CDR3 DNA sequence: TGTGCCAGCAGCAACGACAGGGAAAACACCATATATTTT.

The chain combines TRBV9 with TRBJ1-5, with D unresolved. V shed 0 bases and J shed 2 bases, with 9 bases lying between them. The CDR3 runs to 15 residues. CDR1 is SGDLS and CDR2 is YYNGEE in the germline V gene. The CDR3 is CASSVGGSRNQPQHF. The CDR3, as DNA: TGTGCCAGCAGCGTAGGCGGTTCACGCAATCAGCCCCAGCATTTT.

CDR3 nucleotide sequence: TGTGCCAGCACCCCCCCGGACAGGAACACTGAAGCTTTCTTT. It is translated as CASTPPDRNTEAFF. The chain couples TRBV12-3 or TRBV12-4 to TRBJ1-1, with a possible D match to TRBD1 (6 bases). The CDR3 totals 14 residues. V gave up 7 bases and J gave up 1 base, with 13 bases separating them.

V is TRBV27 and J is TRBJ2-2, with a weak D call TRBD1 (5 bases). V gave up 1 base and J gave up 2 bases, with 8 bases separating them. This CDR3 has 15 residues. Per the germline V gene, CDR1 is MNHEY and CDR2 is SMNVEV (reference sequence). Here the CDR3 DNA reads TGTGCCAGCAGTTTATTACAGGCAAACACCGGGGAGCTGTTTTTT. This gives the protein CASSLLQANTGELFF.

The rearrangement joins TRBV28 to TRBJ2-5, with 10 bases lining up with TRBD1. The CDR3 is 20 residues long. Germline CDR1 and CDR2: MDHEN and SYDVKM. V trimming: 1 base; J trimming: 3 bases; junction bases outside the gene matches: 17. CDR3 nucleotide sequence: TGTGCCAGCAGTTTATTCGAGGGTCCCACGGGACAGGGGTGCGAAGAGACCCAGTACTTC. Protein: CASSLFEGPTGQGCEETQYF.